This T cell receptor (beta chain) was documented in a study of T cell responses to AZD1222 COVID-19 vaccine. With regard to this clone: The target antigen is unknown.

Overall study findings and caveats: Repertoires were collected only later (after the peak T cell response had occurred). At baseline, seropositivity was found in only a handful of AZD1222 recipients. At 160-218 and 743-854, vaccine-associated CD4 TCRs were dominant, and they spanned spike. The donor group comprised mostly white British people and more females; the analysis possibly underestimated clonal diversity.

The CDR3 spans 15 residues. V was cut by 8 bases and J by 7 bases, with 21 bases left in between. Germline-derived CDR1 and CDR2 are SNHLY and FYNNEI. Some clones are missing from TCRdb's copy, which holds only in-frame ones; the method was immunoSEQ multiplex PCR. The data contain roughly 140,000 clones, 70% to 90% of them singletons. V is TRBV2 and J is TRBJ2-1; perhaps TRBD1 as D (6 bases). The input for sequencing was peripheral blood, taken after recovery from COVID-19. The source is an adult who had recovered from COVID-19. The CDR3 reads CASPYGLGGGNEQFF. In DNA, the CDR3 is TGTGCCAGCCCGTACGGGCTTGGGGGCGGAAATGAGCAGTTCTTC.